Listed below are T cell receptor beta chains from one sample, sequenced in a study of cytomegalovirus exposure and HLA in healthy donors. Using immunoSEQ multiplex PCR, the repertoire was profiled, and TCRdb retains in-frame clones only, with some absent. The table shows just under 70,000 clones, with approximately 75% occurring only once. The sample taken for sequencing was PBMCs. These receptors were obtained from a human donor in good health. The CDR3 runs from the conserved cysteine through the conserved F or W. The D gene is left open where the match is weak. Some rows have no size entry. The others give once, few or many, or a class for an expanded clone.

clone_size d_call j_call v_call cdr3_aa cdr3_nt
few TRBD1 TRBJ1-2 TRBV2 CASSEALGGGGYTF TGTGCCAGCAGTGAAGCGCTAGGGGGCGGTGGCTACACCTTC
- TRBD2 TRBJ2-5 TRBV7-9 CASSYPSGGAGWAQYF TGTGCCAGCAGCTACCCTAGCGGGGGGGCCGGTTGGGCCCAGTACTTC
- TRBD1 TRBJ2-7 TRBV5-1 CASSLGQGAYEQYF TGCGCCAGCAGCCTTGGACAGGGCGCCTACGAGCAGTACTTC
- - TRBJ2-2 TRBV5-1 CASSLEGVGELFF TGCGCCAGCAGCTTGGAGGGGGTCGGGGAGCTGTTTTTT
- TRBD1 TRBJ2-7 TRBV6-5 CASSSTGGPYEQYF TGTGCCAGCAGCTCTACAGGGGGCCCCTACGAGCAGTACTTC
- - TRBJ1-5 TRBV10-2 CASSKHGQPNQPQHF TGCGCCAGCAGCAAACACGGACAGCCCAATCAGCCCCAGCATTTT
- - TRBJ1-1 TRBV7-9 CASTLGEGREAFF TGTGCCAGCACCCTTGGTGAGGGCCGGGAAGCTTTCTTT
- TRBD2 TRBJ2-5 TRBV6-5 CASRQTSGGRETQYF TGTGCCAGCAGACAGACTAGCGGGGGGCGAGAGACCCAGTACTTC
once - TRBJ1-2 TRBV7-9 CASSLDTDSLRYTF TGTGCCAGCAGCTTAGATACAGATTCGTTACGCTACACCTTC
- TRBD2 TRBJ2-5 TRBV9 CASSPRGVVEETQYF TGTGCCAGCAGCCCCCGGGGGGTAGTTGAAGAGACCCAGTACTTC
- TRBD1 TRBJ2-1 TRBV5-4 CASSLGTGLISEQFF TGTGCCAGCAGCCTAGGGACAGGTCTAATTAGTGAGCAGTTCTTC
few TRBD1 TRBJ1-4 TRBV6-1 CASSDPKGYRGREKLFF TGTGCCAGCAGTGACCCGAAGGGATACAGGGGTCGGGAAAAACTGTTTTTT
- - TRBJ2-1 TRBV14 CASSLPGPGGRANEQFF TGTGCCAGCAGCCTCCCGGGCCCCGGGGGTCGGGCCAATGAGCAGTTCTTC
- - TRBJ1-6 TRBV5-6 CASSLGSRGAALHF TGTGCCAGCAGCTTGGGCTCCCGGGGTGCGGCCCTCCACTTT
- TRBD2 TRBJ2-1 TRBV4-1 CASSQADFLAGSYNEQFF TGCGCCAGCAGCCAAGCCGACTTCCTAGCGGGCTCCTACAATGAGCAGTTCTTC
- - TRBJ1-1 TRBV25-1 CASRDITEAFF TGTGCCAGCCGGGACATCACTGAAGCTTTCTTT
few TRBD1 TRBJ1-2 TRBV19 CASSVSGTGSYGYTF TGTGCCAGTAGTGTAAGCGGGACAGGGAGCTATGGCTACACCTTC
- TRBD1 TRBJ1-4 TRBV5-1 CASSQVPGQGSTNEKLFF TGCGCCAGCAGCCAGGTCCCGGGACAGGGCTCAACTAATGAAAAACTGTTTTTT
- TRBD2 TRBJ2-5 TRBV4-1 CASSQSLAGGLETQYF TGCGCCAGCAGCCAGTCTCTAGCGGGGGGGCTTGAGACCCAGTACTTC
once - TRBJ1-1 TRBV27 CASSLSSTGREAFF TGTGCCAGCAGTTTATCGAGCACAGGGCGTGAAGCTTTCTTT
- TRBD1 TRBJ2-7 TRBV7-8 CASSLSTGQGTEQYF TGTGCCAGCAGCTTATCCACGGGACAGGGTACCGAGCAGTACTTC
few - TRBJ1-1 TRBV14 CASSQDMQGTEAFF TGTGCCAGCAGCCAAGATATGCAGGGCACTGAAGCTTTCTTT
- - TRBJ1-5 TRBV25-1 CASSDFYSNQPQHF TGTGCCAGCAGTGACTTTTATAGCAATCAGCCCCAGCATTTT
once TRBD1 TRBJ1-2 TRBV19 CASSIGTGGYGYTF TGTGCCAGTAGTATCGGGACAGGAGGCTATGGCTACACCTTC
- - TRBJ2-1 TRBV6-1 CASSEASAYNEQFF TGTGCCAGCAGTGAAGCGTCTGCGTACAATGAGCAGTTCTTC